These T cell receptor beta chains were read from a single sample in a study of blood T cell repertoires in COVID-19. Produced via immunoSEQ multiplex PCR; TCRdb's table is partial and in-frame only. The sample lists roughly 160,000 clones, around 84% seen once, with around 1% in the top ten. The source material was peripheral blood. All receptors derive from a man aged 40-49 years with acute or convalescent COVID-19. The CDR3 runs from the conserved cysteine through the conserved F or W. D genes are given only for firm matches. Clone size appears in some rows only: once, few, many, or a class for an expanded clone.

CDR3nt | CDR3aa | j_gene | abundance | v_gene | d_gene | len
TGTGCCAGCAGTAACAGGGGGTCATCGGAGACCCAGTACTTC | CASSNRGSSETQYF | TRBJ2-5 | . | TRBV2 | TRBD1 | 14
TGTGCCAGCTCCCCGGGGGGGACTAACTATGGCTACACCTTC | CASSPGGTNYGYTF | TRBJ1-2 | . | TRBV9 | . | 14
TGTGCCAGCCTTACGCCAGGGGGAAAAGCTGAAGCTTTCTTT | CASLTPGGKAEAFF | TRBJ1-1 | . | TRBV6-6 | TRBD1 | 14
TGTGCCAGCAGCCAAGGACTAGCGGGGAACAATGAGCAGTTCTTC | CASSQGLAGNNEQFF | TRBJ2-1 | . | TRBV3-1/TRBV3-2 | TRBD2 | 15
TGTGCCAGCAGCAACGGACAGGGCTACACCTTC | CASSNGQGYTF | TRBJ1-2 | . | TRBV7-9 | . | 11
TGTGCCAGCAGCCAAGATCAAGGCGGGGTGAACACCGGGGAGCTGTTTTTT | CASSQDQGGVNTGELFF | TRBJ2-2 | . | TRBV4-2 | . | 17
TGTGCCAGCAACCACCAGTTCCCGGACAGAAACACTGAAGCTTTCTTT | CASNHQFPDRNTEAFF | TRBJ1-1 | few | TRBV2 | . | 16
TGTGCCACAAAGTGGACAGGGGACGCTGAGCAGTTCTTC | CATKWTGDAEQFF | TRBJ2-1 | . | TRBV5-5 | TRBD1 | 13
TGTGCCAGCAGCCTCCGGGACTCCGATGCGCGCACCTTC | CASSLRDSDARTF | TRBJ1-2 | few | TRBV7-3 | . | 13
TGTGCCAGCAGTCGTGAGAGCAATCAGCCCCAGCATTTT | CASSRESNQPQHF | TRBJ1-5 | . | TRBV9 | . | 13
TGCGCCAGCAGCCCAGGACAGATTGGAAACACCATATATTTT | CASSPGQIGNTIYF | TRBJ1-3 | . | TRBV5-1 | . | 14
TGTGCCAGCAGCTTAGTACCCGAGTACAATGAGCAGTTCTTC | CASSLVPEYNEQFF | TRBJ2-1 | . | TRBV7-2 | . | 14
TGTGCCAGCAGCCCCCGTACAGGGAGTCCCGACGAGCAGTACTTC | CASSPRTGSPDEQYF | TRBJ2-7 | . | TRBV7-2 | . | 15
TGTGCCAGCAGCGGGCCCCTGGCAGGGCTAAACACCGGGGAGCTGTTTTTT | CASSGPLAGLNTGELFF | TRBJ2-2 | . | TRBV28 | . | 17
TGTGCCAGCAGCTTAGCGGGGGAGGCGAGGAATGAGCAGTTCTTC | CASSLAGEARNEQFF | TRBJ2-1 | . | TRBV7-3 | TRBD2 | 15
TGTGCCAGCAGCCAAGAAGGGACGGGGGGCGACGAGCAGTACTTC | CASSQEGTGGDEQYF | TRBJ2-7 | once | TRBV4-2 | . | 15
TGCGCCAGCAGCCAAGGCGGGAGCACTGAAGCTTTCTTT | CASSQGGSTEAFF | TRBJ1-1 | . | TRBV4-1 | . | 13
TGTGCCAGCAGTACAGGGTTGGGGAACACTGAAGCTTTCTTT | CASSTGLGNTEAFF | TRBJ1-1 | . | TRBV7-3 | . | 14
TGTGCCAGCAGTCCGGGACAGGGGTACGAGCAGTACTTC | CASSPGQGYEQYF | TRBJ2-7 | . | TRBV11-3 | TRBD1 | 13
TGTGCCAGCAGTGAAGCTAGCTCCTACGAGCAGTACTTC | CASSEASSYEQYF | TRBJ2-7 | once | TRBV6-1 | . | 13
TGTGCCAGCAGCGTAGGGTCTTTGGCGGGGTACGAAGAGACCCAGTACTTC | CASSVGSLAGYEETQYF | TRBJ2-5 | once | TRBV9 | . | 17
TGTGCCACCCTTAGACAGGCCGGAAACTCTGAAGCTTTCTTT | CATLRQAGNSEAFF | TRBJ1-1 | . | TRBV6-5 | . | 14
TGTGCCAGCAGCGTAGCGGCGGCAGGGTCGTTTTACGAGCAGTACTTC | CASSVAAAGSFYEQYF | TRBJ2-7 | . | TRBV9 | . | 16
TGCGCCAGCAGCGCAGGGACAGGATTATCCACAGATACGCAGTATTTT | CASSAGTGLSTDTQYF | TRBJ2-3 | . | TRBV5-1 | TRBD1 | 16
TGCAGCGTGACCCCCCCGGGACTAGAAAGAGAGTACTTC | CSVTPPGLEREYF | TRBJ2-7 | . | TRBV29-1 | TRBD2 | 13
TGTGCCAGCAGTGAACAGCCGGACTCCTATGGCTACACCTTC | CASSEQPDSYGYTF | TRBJ1-2 | . | TRBV6-1 | . | 14
TGTGCCAGCAGCGCCGACAGGGCTGGAAACACCATATATTTT | CASSADRAGNTIYF | TRBJ1-3 | once | TRBV6-5 | TRBD1 | 14
TGTGCCAGCAGTTACCTGGGCGGGGGGTCGAATTCACCCCTCCACTTT | CASSYLGGGSNSPLHF | TRBJ1-6 | . | TRBV6-5 | . | 16
TGTGCCAGCAGCTTGAGGGCAGGGGGCGACTATGGCTACACCTTC | CASSLRAGGDYGYTF | TRBJ1-2 | . | TRBV5-5 | TRBD1 | 15
TGTGCCAGCAGCTATGACTCCCAGGAGCAGTTCTTC | CASSYDSQEQFF | TRBJ2-1 | once | TRBV5-4 | . | 12
TGTGCCAGCAGCGCTTCCGGGACAGGGACTGAAGCTTTCTTT | CASSASGTGTEAFF | TRBJ1-1 | . | TRBV9 | TRBD1 | 14
TGTGCCAGCAGCCAGGGACAGGCCGCTGGCTACACCTTC | CASSQGQAAGYTF | TRBJ1-2 | . | TRBV6-5 | TRBD1 | 13
TGTGCCAGCAGTGTCAATGGGGGCAGCAATCAGCCCCAGCATTTT | CASSVNGGSNQPQHF | TRBJ1-5 | . | TRBV5-8 | . | 15
TGTGCCAGCAGCTTCCGGGGGGCTGGGGCCAACGTCCTGACTTTC | CASSFRGAGANVLTF | TRBJ2-6 | . | TRBV5-5 | TRBD2 | 15
TGTGCCAGCAGTTGGGACGGGAGTAGCTCCTACAATGAGCAGTTCTTC | CASSWDGSSSYNEQFF | TRBJ2-1 | . | TRBV28 | . | 16
TGCGCCAGCAGCTTGCGACAGGGGGCGTTCACTGAAGCTTTCTTT | CASSLRQGAFTEAFF | TRBJ1-1 | . | TRBV5-1 | TRBD1 | 15
TGTGCCAGTTCCCCCTGGGGACAGGGCGATGCGACAGATACGCAGTATTTT | CASSPWGQGDATDTQYF | TRBJ2-3 | . | TRBV9 | TRBD1 | 17
TGTGCCACCAGGTCGAGGTCCGGCACTGAAGCTTTCTTT | CATRSRSGTEAFF | TRBJ1-1 | . | TRBV24-1 | . | 13
TGTGCCAGCAGGGGACTAGCGGTGAACACCGGGGAGCTGTTTTTT | CASRGLAVNTGELFF | TRBJ2-2 | few | TRBV27 | TRBD2 | 15
TGTGCCACCAGTGATTCTGGGACAGGGGGGGCCTACAATGAGCAGTTCTTC | CATSDSGTGGAYNEQFF | TRBJ2-1 | few | TRBV24-1 | TRBD1 | 17
TGCGCCAGCAGCCACCGTAGCGGGGAGGGGACCCAGTACTTC | CASSHRSGEGTQYF | TRBJ2-5 | few | TRBV4-3 | TRBD2 | 14
TGTGCTAGTGGTTTGGGAACACGATCAGGGGCGAACTATGGCTACACCTTC | CASGLGTRSGANYGYTF | TRBJ1-2 | . | TRBV12-5 | . | 17
TGTGCCAGTAGTATAGCAGGGACAGGGGGCACCGGGGAGCTGTTTTTT | CASSIAGTGGTGELFF | TRBJ2-2 | . | TRBV19 | TRBD1 | 16
TGTGCCAGCATAGGACTAGCGAACTACAATGAGCAGTTCTTC | CASIGLANYNEQFF | TRBJ2-1 | . | TRBV7-9 | TRBD2 | 14
TGTGCCAGCAGTTTTTCTTGGGGCCCATCCTACGAGCAGTACTTC | CASSFSWGPSYEQYF | TRBJ2-7 | . | TRBV27 | . | 15
TGTGCCCTGGATCCAGGCCTGAATCAGCCCCAGCATTTT | CALDPGLNQPQHF | TRBJ1-5 | . | TRBV30 | . | 13
TGTGCCAGCAGCCTTGGGACTAGCGGCGTACACAGCTCCTACAATGAGCAGTTCTTC | CASSLGTSGVHSSYNEQFF | TRBJ2-1 | . | TRBV6-2/TRBV6-3 | TRBD2 | 19
TGTGCCAGCAGCTCCCAGTACCAGCTAATCGGGGGTTTCTATGGCTACACCTTC | CASSSQYQLIGGFYGYTF | TRBJ1-2 | few | TRBV11-2 | . | 18
TGTGCTAGTGGTTTGGGACAGGGTAAAGAGACCCAGTACTTC | CASGLGQGKETQYF | TRBJ2-5 | . | TRBV12-5 | TRBD1 | 14
TGTGCCAGTAGTTTGAGCCAGGGCTATGGCTACACCTTC | CASSLSQGYGYTF | TRBJ1-2 | . | TRBV19 | . | 13
TGTGCCATCAGTGAGCCCACATCACAGCCGGATGGCTACACCTTC | CAISEPTSQPDGYTF | TRBJ1-2 | once | TRBV10-3 | . | 15
TGCGCCAGCAGCTTGCCCAGGGACACCGGGGAGCTGTTTTTT | CASSLPRDTGELFF | TRBJ2-2 | . | TRBV5-1 | . | 14
TGTGCCAGCAGCTTAAGAACGAGCTCCTACAATGAGCAGTTCTTC | CASSLRTSSYNEQFF | TRBJ2-1 | . | TRBV7-3 | . | 15
TGTGCCATCAGTGAGAGGGGATACTCTGGAAACACCATATATTTT | CAISERGYSGNTIYF | TRBJ1-3 | . | TRBV10-3 | . | 15
TGTGCCTGGAGTCACGGGGTCGTGGATGAGCAGTTCTTC | CAWSHGVVDEQFF | TRBJ2-1 | few | TRBV30 | . | 13